This T cell receptor (beta chain) came from a study of blood T cell repertoires in COVID-19. Overall study context: Samples of COVID-19 (acute and convalescent) were obtained from the United States, Italy and Spain. PBMCs, B-cell-depleted T cells, or T cells provided the cDNA or gDNA that made up the material.

V was cut by 0 bases and J by 2 bases, with 5 bases left in between. Germline V CDR1 and CDR2: SGHTS, YDEGEE. The CDR3 extends over 13 amino acids. Source study methods: Researchers report that nucleated cell counts were estimated from reference gene primer amplification. Sequencing was performed with immunoSEQ multiplex PCR; in TCRdb, only in-frame clones are kept and a portion is missing. V, J and clone size reflect that table, while D and trimming were determined from the DNA. The sample has some 200,000 clones, 85% to 90% seen once; the top ten hold around 6.5%. The J gene is TRBJ1-2, the V gene TRBV5-8; D perhaps matches TRBD1 (5 bases). The sequence came from a man older than 75 with acute or convalescent COVID-19. The sequenced sample was peripheral blood. CDR3 bases: TGTGCCAGCAGCTTGGAGGGGAACTATGGCTACACCTTC. Translation: CASSLEGNYGYTF.